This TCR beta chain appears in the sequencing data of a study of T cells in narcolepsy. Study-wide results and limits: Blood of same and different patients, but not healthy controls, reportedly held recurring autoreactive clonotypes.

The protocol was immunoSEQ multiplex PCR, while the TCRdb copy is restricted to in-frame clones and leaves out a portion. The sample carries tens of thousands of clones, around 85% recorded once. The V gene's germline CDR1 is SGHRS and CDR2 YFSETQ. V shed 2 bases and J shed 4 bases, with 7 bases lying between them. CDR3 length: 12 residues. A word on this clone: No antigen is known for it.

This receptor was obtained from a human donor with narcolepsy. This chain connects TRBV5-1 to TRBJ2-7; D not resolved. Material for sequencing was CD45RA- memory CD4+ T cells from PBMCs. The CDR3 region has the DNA TGCGCCAGCAGCTTAGATATGTACGAGCAGTACTTC. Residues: CASSLDMYEQYF.